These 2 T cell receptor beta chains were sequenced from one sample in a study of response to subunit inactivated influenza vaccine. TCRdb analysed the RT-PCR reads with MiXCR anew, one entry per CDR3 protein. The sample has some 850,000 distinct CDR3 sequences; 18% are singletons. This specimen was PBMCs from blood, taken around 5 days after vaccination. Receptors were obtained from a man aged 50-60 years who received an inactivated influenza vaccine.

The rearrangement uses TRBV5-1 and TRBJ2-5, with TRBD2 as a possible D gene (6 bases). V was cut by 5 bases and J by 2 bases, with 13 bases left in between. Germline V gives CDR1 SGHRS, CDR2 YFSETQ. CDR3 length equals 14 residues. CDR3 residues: CASRPGSLQETQYF. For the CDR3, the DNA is TGCGCCAGCAGGCCCGGGAGCTTACAAGAGACCCAGTACTTC. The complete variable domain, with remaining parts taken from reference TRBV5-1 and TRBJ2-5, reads KAGVTQTPRYLIKTRGQQVTLSCSPISGHRSVSWYQQTPGQGLQFLFEYFSETQRNKGNFPGRFSGRQFSNSRSEMNVSTLELGDSALYLCASRPGSLQETQYFGPGTRLLVL.

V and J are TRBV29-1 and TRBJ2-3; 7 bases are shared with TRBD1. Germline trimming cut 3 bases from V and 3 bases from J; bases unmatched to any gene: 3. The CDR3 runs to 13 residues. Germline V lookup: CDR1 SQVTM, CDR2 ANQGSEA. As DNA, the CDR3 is TGCAGCGTTGAGGGACAGATTACAGATACGCAGTATTTT. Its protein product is CSVEGQITDTQYF.